These T cell receptor beta chains were read from a single sample in a study of T-cell reconstitution after alpha-beta-depleted transplantation in children. TCRdb independently ran MiXCR on the PCR reads; one entry per CDR3 protein. The sample shows a few hundred thousand distinct CDR3 sequences, approximately 23% of them seen only once. The material was PBMCs, mostly from graft donor cells, obtained 180 days after TCRalphabeta/CD19-depleted stem cell transplant. The receptors originated from a male patient between 5 and 17 years old who had a stem cell transplant for acute lymphoblastic leukemia, so the T cells may come from the graft donor. CDR3s include the opening cysteine and the closing phenylalanine or tryptophan. The D gene is left open where the match is weak. Clone size is given for some rows only: seen once, a few or many times, or a class if the clone is expanded.

clone_size: -
j_call: TRBJ2-1
v_call: TRBV12-5
d_call: TRBD2
cdr3_nt: TGTGCTAGTGGTTTGGTCGAGCCACCCCCCCAACTAGCGGGAGGGTACGATGAGCAGTTCTTC
cdr3_aa: CASGLVEPPPQLAGGYDEQFF

clone_size: -
j_call: TRBJ2-5
v_call: TRBV5-4
d_call: -
cdr3_nt: TGTGCCAGCAGCTTTGGGGCTGAACAAGAGACCCAGTACTTC
cdr3_aa: CASSFGAEQETQYF

clone_size: -
j_call: TRBJ2-7
v_call: TRBV6-2/TRBV6-3
d_call: -
cdr3_nt: TGTGCCAGCGGCTTAGTACTCGACGGGGCCTACGAGCAGTACTTC
cdr3_aa: CASGLVLDGAYEQYF

clone_size: many
j_call: TRBJ2-1
v_call: TRBV7-2
d_call: TRBD2
cdr3_nt: TGTGCCAGCAGCTTAGTGGCTAGCGGTAACTACAATGAGCAGTTCTTC
cdr3_aa: CASSLVASGNYNEQFF

clone_size: -
j_call: TRBJ2-1
v_call: TRBV19
d_call: TRBD2
cdr3_nt: TGTGCCAGTAGTATAGGGTTAGTGGGACTAGCGGGAGGGTACAATGAGCAGTTCTTC
cdr3_aa: CASSIGLVGLAGGYNEQFF

clone_size: -
j_call: TRBJ1-1
v_call: TRBV11-1
d_call: -
cdr3_nt: TGTGCCAGCAGCTTAGCGCGACGGCCCCTGGGGCTGAACACTGAAGCTTTCTTT
cdr3_aa: CASSLARRPLGLNTEAFF

clone_size: -
j_call: TRBJ2-1
v_call: TRBV5-1
d_call: TRBD2
cdr3_nt: TGCGCCAGCAGCCGTGTTTCGCGGGAGGGCAATGAGCAGTTCTTC
cdr3_aa: CASSRVSREGNEQFF

clone_size: -
j_call: TRBJ2-7
v_call: TRBV10-1
d_call: -
cdr3_nt: TGCGCCAGCAGTGAGTCGACCGATATCTACGAGCAGTACTTC
cdr3_aa: CASSESTDIYEQYF

clone_size: -
j_call: TRBJ2-1
v_call: TRBV18
d_call: TRBD1
cdr3_nt: TGTGCCAGCTCACCACCTAGGTGGGACAGGGTTAATAATGAGCAGTTCTTC
cdr3_aa: CASSPPRWDRVNNEQFF

clone_size: -
j_call: TRBJ2-2
v_call: TRBV20-1
d_call: -
cdr3_nt: TGCAGTGCTAGAGATTACCTAAACACCGGGGAGCTGTTTTTT
cdr3_aa: CSARDYLNTGELFF

clone_size: -
j_call: TRBJ1-4
v_call: TRBV28
d_call: -
cdr3_nt: TGTGCCAGCAGTTTAGGAACAGGGACTAATGAAAAACTGTTTTTT
cdr3_aa: CASSLGTGTNEKLFF

clone_size: many
j_call: TRBJ2-5
v_call: TRBV5-1
d_call: -
cdr3_nt: TGCGCCAGCAGCTTCGGCCCCCAAGAGACCCAGTACTTC
cdr3_aa: CASSFGPQETQYF

clone_size: few
j_call: TRBJ1-6
v_call: TRBV7-2
d_call: -
cdr3_nt: TGTGCCAGCAGCCTCGGACCGAGCTCCTATAATTCACCCCTCCACTTT
cdr3_aa: CASSLGPSSYNSPLHF

clone_size: -
j_call: TRBJ2-5
v_call: TRBV5-1
d_call: TRBD1
cdr3_nt: TGCGCCAGCAGCAGAACCCAGGCAGGGGGCCGGGAGACCCAGTACTTC
cdr3_aa: CASSRTQAGGRETQYF

clone_size: few
j_call: TRBJ1-1
v_call: TRBV20-1
d_call: -
cdr3_nt: TGCAGTGCTCAACAGGGCACAAACACTGAAGCTTTCTTT
cdr3_aa: CSAQQGTNTEAFF

clone_size: few
j_call: TRBJ2-7
v_call: TRBV20-1
d_call: -
cdr3_nt: TGCAGTGCACTCTATTTCGACGAGCAGTACTTC
cdr3_aa: CSALYFDEQYF

clone_size: few
j_call: TRBJ1-1
v_call: TRBV24-1
d_call: -
cdr3_nt: TGTGCCACCAGTGATACCGGCAGGGTGACTGAAGCTTTCTTT
cdr3_aa: CATSDTGRVTEAFF

clone_size: -
j_call: TRBJ2-7
v_call: TRBV7-9
d_call: -
cdr3_nt: TGTGCCAGCAGCTTAGCGGCGAGCTCCTACGAGCAGTACTTC
cdr3_aa: CASSLAASSYEQYF

clone_size: few
j_call: TRBJ1-1
v_call: TRBV5-4
d_call: -
cdr3_nt: TGTGCCAGCAGCTTGCCGGGTTCGAACACTGAAGCTTTCTTT
cdr3_aa: CASSLPGSNTEAFF

clone_size: -
j_call: TRBJ2-7
v_call: TRBV7-3
d_call: TRBD1
cdr3_nt: TGTGCCAGCAGCTTAACCCTCAGGTCCTGGACAGGGAGCTACGAGCAGTACTTC
cdr3_aa: CASSLTLRSWTGSYEQYF

clone_size: -
j_call: TRBJ2-7
v_call: TRBV7-2
d_call: TRBD1
cdr3_nt: TGTGCCAGCAGCGCCAACAGGGGTCCCTACTACGAGCAGTACTTC
cdr3_aa: CASSANRGPYYEQYF

clone_size: few
j_call: TRBJ1-2
v_call: TRBV20-1
d_call: -
cdr3_nt: TGCAGTGCTAGGGGGGGAGGGTCTGATAACTATGGCTACACCTTC
cdr3_aa: CSARGGGSDNYGYTF

clone_size: -
j_call: TRBJ1-1
v_call: TRBV7-6
d_call: -
cdr3_nt: TGTGCCAGCAGCTTATTTGCCTCCCTAACGGGAAACACTGAAGCTTTCTTT
cdr3_aa: CASSLFASLTGNTEAFF

clone_size: few
j_call: TRBJ2-1
v_call: TRBV7-3
d_call: TRBD2
cdr3_nt: TGTGCCAGCAGCTTCCATAGCGGGAGGGCTTACAATGAGCAGTTCTTC
cdr3_aa: CASSFHSGRAYNEQFF

clone_size: few
j_call: TRBJ1-1
v_call: TRBV12-3/TRBV12-4
d_call: -
cdr3_nt: TGTGCCAGCAGTTCCGGACAGTCATTTAACACTGAAGCTTTCTTT
cdr3_aa: CASSSGQSFNTEAFF

clone_size: many
j_call: TRBJ2-5
v_call: TRBV10-3
d_call: -
cdr3_nt: TGTGCCATCTTGAACCAAGAGACCCAGTACTTC
cdr3_aa: CAILNQETQYF

clone_size: -
j_call: TRBJ2-1
v_call: TRBV20-1
d_call: -
cdr3_nt: TGCAGTGTTGGCGACCCCGGTCGGCGCTACAATGAGCAGTTCTTC
cdr3_aa: CSVGDPGRRYNEQFF

clone_size: -
j_call: TRBJ1-1
v_call: TRBV13
d_call: -
cdr3_nt: TGTGCCAGCAGCGCCCTGGGCCCGGGGATCGAGTACACTGAAGCTTTCTTT
cdr3_aa: CASSALGPGIEYTEAFF

clone_size: -
j_call: TRBJ2-1
v_call: TRBV20-1
d_call: TRBD2
cdr3_nt: TGCAGTGCGCGGTTGGCTAGCGGGAGGCATTACAATGAGCAGTTCTTC
cdr3_aa: CSARLASGRHYNEQFF

clone_size: few
j_call: TRBJ2-3
v_call: TRBV7-9
d_call: -
cdr3_nt: TGTGCCAGCAGCTCCCCCCTATCAAACACAGATACGCAGTATTTT
cdr3_aa: CASSSPLSNTDTQYF

clone_size: few
j_call: TRBJ2-7
v_call: TRBV5-1
d_call: -
cdr3_nt: TGCGCCAGCAGCTTTTCGATTCGCTACGAGCAGTACTTC
cdr3_aa: CASSFSIRYEQYF

clone_size: many
j_call: TRBJ2-7
v_call: TRBV5-1
d_call: TRBD2
cdr3_nt: TGCGCCAGCAGCTTGGGACTAGCGGGAATTTACGAGCAGTACTTC
cdr3_aa: CASSLGLAGIYEQYF

clone_size: few
j_call: TRBJ1-3
v_call: TRBV27
d_call: TRBD1
cdr3_nt: TGTGCCAGCAGCCGGGACAGGGGTATTGGAAACACCATATATTTT
cdr3_aa: CASSRDRGIGNTIYF

clone_size: few
j_call: TRBJ2-7
v_call: TRBV15
d_call: -
cdr3_nt: TGTGCCACCAGCAGAGAGAAGGGGACCTACGAGCAGTACTTC
cdr3_aa: CATSREKGTYEQYF

clone_size: -
j_call: TRBJ2-7
v_call: TRBV27
d_call: -
cdr3_nt: TGTGCCAGCAGTTTTGCAGGGAACATCTACGAGCAGTACTTC
cdr3_aa: CASSFAGNIYEQYF

clone_size: few
j_call: TRBJ2-1
v_call: TRBV7-9
d_call: TRBD2
cdr3_nt: TGTGCCAGCAGCTCAATAAGCGGGAGGGCCTACAATGAGCAGTTCTTC
cdr3_aa: CASSSISGRAYNEQFF

clone_size: many
j_call: TRBJ2-5
v_call: TRBV4-1
d_call: TRBD2
cdr3_nt: TGCGCCAGCAGCCAATCATTGGTCGCGGGAGGGTCGGAGACCCAGTACTTC
cdr3_aa: CASSQSLVAGGSETQYF

clone_size: many
j_call: TRBJ2-2
v_call: TRBV12-3/TRBV12-4
d_call: -
cdr3_nt: TGTGCCAGCAGTTTAGCGGCCTTATACACCGGGGAGCTGTTTTTT
cdr3_aa: CASSLAALYTGELFF

clone_size: -
j_call: TRBJ2-1
v_call: TRBV2
d_call: TRBD1
cdr3_nt: TGTGCCAGCAGTGAAGACAGGGGGAAAAACAATGAGCAGTTCTTC
cdr3_aa: CASSEDRGKNNEQFF

clone_size: few
j_call: TRBJ1-1
v_call: TRBV12-3/TRBV12-4
d_call: TRBD1
cdr3_nt: TGTGCCAGCAGTGTGACAGGGGCCCAGAACACTGAAGCTTTCTTT
cdr3_aa: CASSVTGAQNTEAFF

clone_size: few
j_call: TRBJ1-4
v_call: TRBV6-5
d_call: -
cdr3_nt: TGTGCCAGCAGTTACTCGCCCCATGAAAAACTGTTTTTT
cdr3_aa: CASSYSPHEKLFF